This T cell receptor (beta chain) was identified during a study of blood T cell repertoires in COVID-19 (dated by TCRdb to the early 2020s). Broadly, across the study: Collaborator samples came from the United States, Italy and Spain and covered acute and convalescent phases of COVID-19. The prospective study material was composed of cDNA or gDNA derived from T cells, B-cell-depleted T cells, or PBMCs. Deeply sampled blood TCRbeta repertoires from subjects exposed to, actively infected with, or recovered from COVID-19 were included in the dataset. A freely available public database, intended as a resource for researchers studying the immune response to SARS-CoV-2, is where the repertoires were released. The samples were drawn from the first 160 participants of the ongoing ImmuneRACE study and from 950 to 1,500 subjects provided by 6 global collaborators. Nearly every sample came with metadata listing a de-identified subject ID, COVID-19 status, age in years and sex. Where available, HLA class I and class II types were obtained from metadata supplied by the sample provider rather than from assay-based typing.

With respect to this clone: Its antigen is still unknown. No base quality values were provided; no much bigger clone lies one nucleotide off.

Inclusive of the bounding cysteine and phenylalanine, the CDR3 is 13 residues long. Only the CDR3 DNA stays, 39 bases, in frame from base 1. CDR1 is given as SNHLY and CDR2 as FYNNEI, both from the germline V gene. The germline V and J ends show losses of 8 bases and 6 bases respectively, and no gene match explains 5 bases of the junction. General findings and caveats noted by the study authors: The quantity of clinical and demographic metadata differed by source and by participant and was supplied without curation.

TCRbeta CDR3 regions were amplified from genomic DNA by means of the immunoSEQ Assay, a bias-controlled multiplex PCR. The study's processing was this. Nucleated cell counts per sample were estimated from amplification of reference gene primers within the assay. Sequence reads were collapsed and filtered to measure the absolute abundance of every unique TCRbeta CDR3 rearrangement. For each sample, productive Simpson clonality was calculated as the square root of Simpson's diversity index over productive rearrangements. As stored in TCRdb, this immuneACCESS dataset retains in-frame rearrangements with V and J assigned. A fraction of the clones does not appear; measured against another copy, unresolved V genes explain less than half of the discrepancy, and the remainder lacks a known reason. D and trimming come from the DNA, and the V and J calls and clone size come from that table. The sample table holds approximately 85,000 clones, of which about nine tenths were seen once. Clones ranked in the top ten supply about 25% of the sample.

Each collaborating institution followed its own protocols to collect whole blood in K2EDTA tubes. Collaborator samples were shipped for TCRbeta analysis as frozen whole blood, isolated PBMCs, or DNA extracted from either sample type. The sequencing input was peripheral blood. The chain employs TRBV2 and TRBJ2-7, and TRBD2 matches 12 of the central bases. The TCR sequence derives from a man in his forties or fifties with active or convalescent COVID-19. Read as DNA, the sequence is TGTGCCAGCCGACTAGCGGGAGACGTCGAGCAGTACTTC. It translates as CASRLAGDVEQYF.